Listed below are T cell receptor beta chains from one sample, sequenced in a study of blood T cell repertoires in COVID-19. TCRdb's table, derived via immunoSEQ multiplex PCR, lists solely in-frame clones and lacks some. The sample includes over 250,000 clones, 70% to 90% of them seen just once. The sequencing sample was made of peripheral blood. These receptors all stem from a woman aged 45-65 years with acute or convalescent COVID-19. CDR3s include the opening cysteine and the closing phenylalanine or tryptophan. The order of the fields is J gene, D gene, V gene, clone size, CDR3 DNA, CDR3 protein. The D gene is left open where the match is weak. The size field is filled for only some rows; it gives once, few, many or a size class.

TRBJ2-1,TRBD2,TRBV7-8,few,TGTGCCAGCAGCTTAGCTAGTCGACTAGCGGGAGTACGAAATGAGCAGTTCTTC,CASSLASRLAGVRNEQFF
TRBJ2-5,TRBD2,TRBV24-1,once,TGTGCCACCAGTGACCCGCGGGAGGCCCAAGAGACCCAGTACTTC,CATSDPREAQETQYF
TRBJ2-7,TRBD2,TRBV19,.,TGTGCCAGTAGTCCAAGGACTAGCGGGATCTACGAGCAGTACTTC,CASSPRTSGIYEQYF
TRBJ1-3,TRBD1,TRBV15,.,TGTGCCACCAGCAAATCATCGGACAGGGCGAACACCATATATTTT,CATSKSSDRANTIYF
TRBJ2-2,.,TRBV5-1,few,TGCGCCAGCAGCTTATTTTCTCTGAACACCGGGGAGCTGTTTTTT,CASSLFSLNTGELFF
TRBJ2-5,.,TRBV29-1,.,TGCAGCGTTGTTGGAGGGCGAGAGACCCAGTACTTC,CSVVGGRETQYF
TRBJ2-7,.,TRBV5-3,.,TGTGCCAGAAGCCTAGGGGAGGTGGGAACCTACGAGCAGTACTTC,CARSLGEVGTYEQYF
TRBJ2-7,TRBD2,TRBV5-1,.,TGCGCCAGCAGCTTGCGAGGGACTAGCGGGCCCTACGAGCAGTACTTC,CASSLRGTSGPYEQYF
TRBJ1-4,TRBD1,TRBV7-2,once,TGTGCCAGCAGCTTAGTAACAGGGGCGAATGAAAAACTGTTTTTT,CASSLVTGANEKLFF
TRBJ2-7,TRBD1,TRBV7-7,once,TGTGCTAGCAGCCCCAGACAGGGGTCCTCCGAGCAGTACTTC,CASSPRQGSSEQYF
TRBJ2-3,.,TRBV19,.,TGTGCCAGTAGTGCCGGGACACCCGGCACAGATACGCAGTATTTT,CASSAGTPGTDTQYF
TRBJ1-1,.,TRBV7-2,few,TGTGCCAGCGGAGCCTACCAGGGAAGGACTGAAGCTTTCTTT,CASGAYQGRTEAFF
TRBJ1-1,.,TRBV28,.,TGTGCCAGCAGCTCTGGGAGTTCGAACACTGAAGCTTTCTTT,CASSSGSSNTEAFF
TRBJ1-2,.,TRBV6-5,.,TGTGCCAGCAGTTACTCGGCACGGGGGGATGGCTACACCTTC,CASSYSARGDGYTF
TRBJ1-5,TRBD1,TRBV6-5,.,TGTGCCAGCCAACCATCGGGACAGGGGAATCAGCCCCAGCATTTT,CASQPSGQGNQPQHF
TRBJ2-3,TRBD2,TRBV3-1/TRBV3-2,.,TGTGCCAGCAGCCAATTAACTAGCGGGAAGGATACGCAGTATTTT,CASSQLTSGKDTQYF
TRBJ2-7,.,TRBV23-1,.,TGCGCCAGCAGTCAAGGGGACTTGGTGTGCGAGCAGTACTTC,CASSQGDLVCEQYF
TRBJ1-3,.,TRBV5-1,.,TGCGCCAGCAGCTTGGGGACAAGAAACACCATATATTTT,CASSLGTRNTIYF
TRBJ1-5,TRBD1,TRBV6-6,.,TGTGCCAGCAGTTTACAGGGGGCCTGGGGTCAGCCCCAGCATTTT,CASSLQGAWGQPQHF
TRBJ1-1,TRBD1,TRBV29-1,.,TGCAGCGTGGGGACAGGGAAGGGGACTGAAGCTTTCTTT,CSVGTGKGTEAFF
TRBJ2-5,.,TRBV20-1,.,TGCAGTGCTAGTTTGCCTCACAGGCTTCCACAAGAGACCCAGTACTTC,CSASLPHRLPQETQYF
TRBJ2-1,TRBD2,TRBV7-2,.,TGTGCCTGTAGCGGGAGGACCTACAATGAGCAGTTCTTC,CACSGRTYNEQFF
TRBJ1-5,.,TRBV19,.,TGTGCCAGTAGTACCCTCAGACAGGCGGATCAGCCCCAGCATTTT,CASSTLRQADQPQHF
TRBJ2-1,.,TRBV7-9,.,TGTGCCAGCAGCTTAGCGCTAACGAGGACAGACAATGAGCAGTTCTTC,CASSLALTRTDNEQFF
TRBJ2-1,TRBD1,TRBV7-2,.,TGTGCCAGCAGCTTCCCCGCGTCCTCCGGGACAGGGTTGAATGAGCAGTTCTTC,CASSFPASSGTGLNEQFF
TRBJ2-4,.,TRBV4-2,.,TGTGCCAGCAGCCAAGATGGGGGACAAACCAAAAACATTCAGTACTTC,CASSQDGGQTKNIQYF
TRBJ1-3,.,TRBV5-6,once,TGTGCCAGCAGCTTTGGTAGCTCTGGAAACACCATATATTTT,CASSFGSSGNTIYF
TRBJ2-7,.,TRBV9,.,TGTGCCAGCAGCGTAGATGGGGGCCTCTACGAGCAGTACTTC,CASSVDGGLYEQYF
TRBJ2-7,.,TRBV29-1,.,TGCAGCGTTACTGACAGTCATCCCTCCTACGAGCAGTACTTC,CSVTDSHPSYEQYF
TRBJ1-6,.,TRBV30,.,TGTGCCTGGAGTGTAGGCCGGGAATATTCACCCCTCCACTTT,CAWSVGREYSPLHF
TRBJ1-5,TRBD1,TRBV24-1,.,TGTGCCACCAGTGCCGTGACCTGGACAGGGCGCAATCAGCCCCAGCATTTT,CATSAVTWTGRNQPQHF
TRBJ1-4,TRBD1,TRBV29-1,once,TGCAGCGTCCGGACAGGGAACGATGAAAAACTGTTTTTT,CSVRTGNDEKLFF